This T cell receptor beta chain was sequenced during a study of blood T cell repertoires in COVID-19 (dated by TCRdb to about 2020). For the study in its entirety: Samples from collaborators originated in the United States, Italy and Spain and spanned both the acute and convalescent phases of COVID-19. The material from the prospective study consisted of cDNA or gDNA derived from T cells, B-cell-depleted T cells, or PBMCs. Deeply sampled blood TCRbeta repertoires from subjects exposed to, actively infected with, or recovered from COVID-19 were included in the dataset. A freely available public database, intended as a resource for researchers studying the immune response to SARS-CoV-2, is where the repertoires were released. The samples were drawn from the first 160 participants of the ongoing ImmuneRACE study and from more than 1,000 subjects provided by 6 global collaborators. Sample metadata almost always included a de-identified subject ID, COVID-19 status, age in years and sex. Where available, HLA class I and class II types were obtained from metadata supplied by the sample provider rather than from assay-based typing. Overall study results and their limits: How much clinical and demographic metadata was included differed by source and by participant, and the metadata was provided uncurated.

The V end gives up 0 bases and the J end 6 bases, leaving 6 bases in the junction not matched to a gene. The CDR3, from cysteine to phenylalanine, totals 16 residues. The entry retains the CDR3 DNA only, 48 bases that are in frame from base 1. For CDR1 and CDR2, the germline V gene lists MRHNA and SNTAGT. As concerns this clone: The antigen this receptor binds is unknown. The sample holds no much larger clone one base away, and base qualities are not on file.

TCRbeta CDR3 regions were amplified from genomic DNA using the immunoSEQ Assay, a bias-controlled multiplex PCR. The original methods were these. Nucleated cell counts per sample were estimated from amplification of reference gene primers within the assay. To quantify the absolute abundance of each unique TCRbeta CDR3 rearrangement, sequence reads were collapsed and filtered. For each sample, productive Simpson clonality was calculated as the square root of Simpson's diversity index across productive rearrangements. What TCRdb holds here is the immuneACCESS table cut down to in-frame rearrangements. Part of the clones is not present; checked against another copy, under half of the missing clones reflect an unresolved V gene, and the others are unexplained. The V and J calls and clone size are taken from that table; D and trimming were inferred from the DNA. The sample yields 200,000 or so clones; 70% to 90% were counted once. Around 2.5% of the sample goes to the ten largest clones.

Participants in the prospective study were enrolled through a virtual design, were aged 18 to 89 years, and lived in 24 United States geographic areas. Cohort assignment in the prospective study relied on participant-reported clinical history from a screening survey and a study questionnaire. In the prospective study, mobile phlebotomists collected whole blood, serum and a nasopharyngeal or oropharyngeal swab from each participant. Prospective study participants could optionally give additional blood draws and questionnaires over an approximately 2-month period. Blood samples from the prospective study were shipped frozen or at room temperature prior to DNA extraction.

The chain couples TRBV6-4 to TRBJ2-3; the central 10 bases match TRBD2. Sequencing was carried out using PBMCs or T cells enriched from blood (not recorded which). The TCR sequence derives from a woman in her thirties or forties with acute COVID-19. The DNA sequence follows: TGTGCCAGCAGTGACTCGGCTAGCGGGAGAATTGATACGCAGTATTTT. Translation gives CASSDSASGRIDTQYF.